The rows below give T cell receptor beta chains drawn from one sample of a study of response to subunit inactivated influenza vaccine. Via MiXCR, TCRdb re-called the RT-PCR reads, giving one row per CDR3 protein. Found here are more than 400,000 distinct CDR3 sequences, 6.5% to 8% of them singletons; the top ten hold approximately 14%. The specimen was PBMCs from blood, collected around 25 months after vaccination. The origin of the receptors is a man between 50 and 69 years old who received an inactivated influenza vaccine. Both conserved end residues are part of each CDR3. A D gene is named only where the DNA matches it firmly.

CDR3: CASSSETGNTEAFF; J: TRBJ1-1; V: TRBV5-1; D: -
CDR3: CASSQAWQGNQPQHF; J: TRBJ1-5; V: TRBV4-2; D: -
CDR3: CASGQGNYGYTF; J: TRBJ1-2; V: TRBV10-2; D: TRBD1
CDR3: CASSQSGIGGYQPQHF; J: TRBJ1-5; V: TRBV3-1; D: -
CDR3: CASSLRVLLHKETQYF; J: TRBJ2-5; V: TRBV28; D: -
CDR3: CASSFIFRSGSTSGYPYEQYF; J: TRBJ2-7; V: TRBV12-3/TRBV12-4; D: TRBD2
CDR3: CASSYLAGGLDGELFF; J: TRBJ2-2; V: TRBV7-2; D: TRBD2
CDR3: CATSEGGRVSGELFF; J: TRBJ2-2; V: TRBV24-1; D: -
CDR3: CSVARPSGSHEQYF; J: TRBJ2-7; V: TRBV29-1; D: TRBD2
CDR3: CASSESLNGYTF; J: TRBJ1-2; V: TRBV10-1; D: -
CDR3: CASSLYSADTQYF; J: TRBJ2-3; V: TRBV5-1; D: -
CDR3: CASSLGTSGLSYEQYF; J: TRBJ2-7; V: TRBV7-2; D: TRBD2
CDR3: CASSFSGRQETQYF; J: TRBJ2-5; V: TRBV5-1; D: TRBD2
CDR3: CASSLDREWYNEQFF; J: TRBJ2-1; V: TRBV5-6; D: -
CDR3: CASSSLGDPYGYTF; J: TRBJ1-2; V: TRBV7-9; D: -
CDR3: CASSSRGKNIQYF; J: TRBJ2-4; V: TRBV5-4; D: -
CDR3: CASSQDRGNTGNTIYF; J: TRBJ1-3; V: TRBV18; D: TRBD1
CDR3: CASSQGFGTSGNTIYF; J: TRBJ1-3; V: TRBV4-2; D: -
CDR3: CASSLGPSGTDTQYF; J: TRBJ2-3; V: TRBV11-2; D: TRBD2
CDR3: CATSDPGQGNEKLFF; J: TRBJ1-4; V: TRBV24-1; D: TRBD1
CDR3: CASMGDYGYTF; J: TRBJ1-2; V: TRBV7-2; D: -
CDR3: CASSGTVNYGYTF; J: TRBJ1-2; V: TRBV28; D: -
CDR3: CSAGTGKFQPQHF; J: TRBJ1-5; V: TRBV20-1; D: TRBD1
CDR3: CASSLGLFDYGYTF; J: TRBJ1-2; V: TRBV7-8; D: -
CDR3: CASFSAFTGELFF; J: TRBJ2-2; V: TRBV19; D: -
CDR3: CASSLGRMDNEQFF; J: TRBJ2-1; V: TRBV5-1; D: -
CDR3: CASSVLTSGGYNEQFF; J: TRBJ2-1; V: TRBV5-1; D: TRBD2
CDR3: CASSPGGEAFF; J: TRBJ1-1; V: TRBV18; D: -
CDR3: CASSLKQPQHF; J: TRBJ1-5; V: TRBV28; D: -
CDR3: CASIGPETQYF; J: TRBJ2-5; V: TRBV2; D: -
CDR3: CASTPGLDNTGELFF; J: TRBJ2-2; V: TRBV7-7; D: TRBD2
CDR3: CASSLWQQENEQFF; J: TRBJ2-1; V: TRBV28; D: -
CDR3: CAVGDFQRTGYTF; J: TRBJ1-2; V: TRBV6-1; D: -
CDR3: CATGTAGDIQYF; J: TRBJ2-4; V: TRBV6-5; D: -
CDR3: CASNPGINQPQHF; J: TRBJ1-5; V: TRBV6-1; D: -
CDR3: CASSGTLAGGGEQFF; J: TRBJ2-1; V: TRBV12-3/TRBV12-4; D: TRBD2